This T cell receptor (beta chain) was obtained from a study of T cell responses to AZD1222 COVID-19 vaccine. Study-wide findings and caveats: Baseline seropositivity characterized only six AZD1222 recipients. Targets within unmutated variant regions were reportedly found for nearly half of spike-specific TCRs.

Of note for this clone: Its antigen is currently unknown.

Trimming cost V 2 bases and J 3 bases, with 8 bases left between them. The germline CDR1 and CDR2 sequences are SGHRS and YFSETQ. This CDR3 is 13 amino acids long. Sequencing was performed with immunoSEQ multiplex PCR; in TCRdb, only in-frame clones are kept and a portion is missing. This table has 90,000 to 120,000 clones, around 90% appearing once. The chain joins TRBV5-1 to TRBJ1-1; D unclear. This receptor was identified in an adult in good health. The input for sequencing was peripheral blood, taken on day 0 of AZD1222 vaccination. CDR3 in DNA: TGCGCCAGCAGCTTACGTGTAGACACTGAAGCTTTCTTT. This translates into CASSLRVDTEAFF.